The 15 T cell receptor beta chains listed next were all sequenced from one sample in a study of T cells in localized non-small cell lung cancer. Using immunoSEQ multiplex PCR, the repertoire was profiled, and TCRdb retains in-frame clones only, with some absent. The data show 35,000 to 40,000 clones, more than 75% seen once. Material: peripheral blood, obtained before any cancer treatment. The receptors here all came from a man aged 35 to 69 with stage I lung adenocarcinoma.

The chain carries TRBV28 and TRBJ2-4; maybe TRBD1 (6 bases). Trimming took 5 bases from V and 3 from J, leaving 17 bases between them. There are 16 residues in the CDR3. Germline assignment: CDR1 MDHEN and CDR2 SYDVKM. The CDR3 loop is CASSRTVDRVKNIQYF. CDR3 DNA sequence: TGTGCCAGCAGTCGGACAGTAGATCGGGTCAAAAACATTCAGTACTTC.

The chain carries TRBV11-2 and TRBJ2-5; either TRBD1 or TRBD2 may supply D (5 bases each). The CDR3 is 16 amino acids. V was trimmed by 0 bases and J by 5 bases, leaving 16 bases between them. Germline CDR1 and CDR2: SGHAT and FQNNGV. CDR3 DNA sequence: TGTGCCAGCAGCTTAGAGGCAGGGTGGGAGCGGGAGACCCAGTACTTC. Protein product: CASSLEAGWERETQYF.

The chain couples TRBV14 to TRBJ2-5; TRBD1 matches 9 bases. CDR1 is SGHDN and CDR2 is FVKESK in the germline V gene. The V gene end was trimmed by 0 bases and the J gene end by 5 bases; junction bases not matched to a gene: 10. This CDR3 has 17 amino acids. The CDR3, as DNA: TGTGCCAGCAGCCAAGACCTCAATTACAGGGGGCTGGAGACCCAGTACTTC. Amino acids: CASSQDLNYRGLETQYF.

The chain recombines TRBV14 with TRBJ2-2; TRBD1 agrees at 7 bases. Germline V CDR1 and CDR2: SGHDN, FVKESK. J gave up 5 bases and V 5 bases, and 8 bases lay outside the gene matches. The length of the CDR3 is 15 residues. The CDR3 DNA reads TGTGCCAGCAGCGATAGACAGGGCAGGACCGGGGAGCTGTTTTTT. It specifies CASSDRQGRTGELFF.

The chain carries TRBV5-4 and TRBJ1-4; 8 bases are shared with TRBD1. The germline gives CDR1 SGHNT, CDR2 YYREEE (reference sequence). This CDR3 contains 15 residues. V dropped 1 base and J dropped 5; count of bases not matched to a gene: 4. CDR3 protein: CASSLRTGGNEKLFF. CDR3 nucleotide sequence: TGTGCCAGCAGCTTGAGAACAGGGGGGAATGAAAAACTGTTTTTT. Full variable domain (remainder filled in from reference TRBV5-4 and TRBJ1-4): ETGVTQSPTHLIKTRGQQVTLRCSSQSGHNTVSWYQQALGQGPQFIFQYYREEENGRGNFPPRFSGLQFPNYSSELNVNALELDDSALYLCASSLRTGGNEKLFFGSGTQLSVL.

The chain uses TRBV28 and TRBJ2-5, with TRBD1 as a possible D gene (6 bases). The CDR3 runs to 15 residues. V was clipped by 4 bases and J by 2 bases, with 14 bases between them. Germline V CDR1 and CDR2: MDHEN, SYDVKM. The CDR3 spells CASSSTTGTQETQYF. For the CDR3, the DNA is TGTGCCAGCAGTTCGACCACAGGGACGCAAGAGACCCAGTACTTC. Looking up the rest from reference TRBV28 and TRBJ2-5 gives the full variable domain: DVKVTQSSRYLVKRTGEKVFLECVQDMDHENMFWYRQDPGLGLRLIYFSYDVKMKEKGDIPEGYSVSREKKERFSLILESASTNQTSMYLCASSSTTGTQETQYFGPGTRLLVL.

This clone showed up just a few times. The chain employs TRBV5-4 and TRBJ2-3; D remains ambiguous. V dropped 4 bases and J dropped 0 bases, with 12 bases sitting between them. Germline values: CDR1 SGHNT, CDR2 YYREEE (reference sequence). This CDR3 is built from 15 residues. CDR3 sequence (DNA): TGTGCCAGCAGCCCGGTGACGACCAGCACAGATACGCAGTATTTT. Protein sequence: CASSPVTTSTDTQYF. The full variable domain, with the rest looked up from reference TRBV5-4 and TRBJ2-3, is ETGVTQSPTHLIKTRGQQVTLRCSSQSGHNTVSWYQQALGQGPQFIFQYYREEENGRGNFPPRFSGLQFPNYSSELNVNALELDDSALYLCASSPVTTSTDTQYFGPGTRLTVL.

V and J are TRBV9 and TRBJ2-3; 8 positions match TRBD1. V was clipped by 2 bases and J by 1 base; unmatched bases: 3. This CDR3 has 15 residues. Germline CDR1 is SGDLS and CDR2 is YYNGEE. The CDR3 DNA is TGTGCCAGCAGCGTCGACAGGGGAGGCACAGATACGCAGTATTTT. Protein: CASSVDRGGTDTQYF.

The chain carries TRBV18 and TRBJ1-1, with 7 bases fitting TRBD1. This CDR3 is built from 15 residues. CDR1 and CDR2 from the germline V gene are KGHSH and LQKENI. V gave up 3 bases and J gave up 4 bases; unmatched junction bases: 8. In DNA form, the CDR3 reads TGTGCCAGCTCACCGCCTGGACAGGTCAGCACTGAAGCTTTCTTT. Protein: CASSPPGQVSTEAFF.

In its sample, this clone was seen once. The J gene is TRBJ2-1, the V gene TRBV10-2; 9 bases are shared with TRBD1. Germline V CDR1 and CDR2: WSHSY, SAAADI. CDR3 length: 14 amino acids. V lost 8 bases to trimming and J lost 5 bases; unmatched junction nucleotides: 7. CDR3 bases: TGCGCCAGCGTGGGACAGGGAGGGCACAATGAGCAGTTCTTC. Its protein is CASVGQGGHNEQFF.

This clone has a handful of counts. The chain combines TRBV5-1 with TRBJ2-1, with a tentative D call TRBD1 (6 bases). From germline, CDR1 is SGHRS and CDR2 YFSETQ. This CDR3 region has 15 residues. V lost 0 bases, J lost 0 bases, and 7 bases lay in between. CDR3 loop: CASSLEGGSYNEQFF. In DNA, the CDR3 is TGCGCCAGCAGCTTGGAAGGGGGCTCCTACAATGAGCAGTTCTTC.

The chain joins TRBV30 to TRBJ2-3, with D hard to call. V was cut by 4 bases and J by 6 bases, with 8 bases left in between. Germline-derived CDR1 and CDR2 are GTSNPN and SVGIG (reference sequence). This CDR3 is 11 amino acids long. The CDR3 sequence: CAWNPPDTQYF. DNA for the CDR3: TGTGCCTGGAACCCGCCGGATACGCAGTATTTT.

V is TRBV18 and J is TRBJ1-1; 8 nucleotides match TRBD1. The germline V gene has CDR1 KGHSH and CDR2 LQKENI. J gave up 1 base and V 6 bases, and 1 base lay outside the gene matches. The CDR3 contains 13 residues. CDR3 residues: CASSGQANTEAFF. In DNA form, the CDR3 reads TGTGCCAGCTCGGGACAGGCGAACACTGAAGCTTTCTTT.

CDR3 residues: CASSPTPRSYEQYF. In DNA, the CDR3 is TGTGCCAGCTCACCAACCCCCCGGAGCTACGAGCAGTACTTC. The rearrangement links TRBV18 to TRBJ2-7, with D unresolved. Between the trimmed V and J ends, which lost 2 bases and 3 bases, there was a span of 11 bases. This CDR3 is 14 amino acids long. Germline-derived CDR1 and CDR2 are KGHSH and LQKENI.

This chain links TRBV7-9 with TRBJ2-5, with 7 bases identical to TRBD1. CDR3 size: 14 residues. The V segment lost 3 bases and the J segment 2 bases; nucleotides outside the gene matches: 3. Germline loops: CDR1 SEHNR, CDR2 FQNEAQ (reference sequence). CDR3 coding DNA: TGTGCCAGCAGCTTGACAGGGTGGCAAGAGACCCAGTACTTC. As protein: CASSLTGWQETQYF.